This T cell receptor beta chain was captured by sequencing in a study of cytomegalovirus exposure and HLA in healthy donors (dated by TCRdb to between 2016 and 2019). About the investigation overall: An earlier analysis of roughly 630 of the donors reported 276 Gb of sequence data and around 110 million unique TCR beta sequences from about 200 million T cells. An early release covering roughly 640 HLA-typed donors comprised 300 to 350 gigabases of sequencing data and around 86 million unique TCR sequences. Of the approximately 400 genotyped donors, less than 85% were placed in the genetic ancestry cluster associated with self-reported Caucasian donors. The study aimed to test whether cataloging public T cell receptors could reveal signatures of past pathogen exposure. Using immunosequencing, the study profiled T cell repertoires from 666 subjects and related those repertoires to cytomegalovirus serostatus. Besides the first cohort of roughly 660 subjects, a separate validation cohort made up of over a hundred different subjects was used. The study combined high-throughput TCR immunosequencing, statistical association of individual TCRs with disease status, and machine learning to predict cytomegalovirus infection status. A later analysis re-analyzed previously published TCR beta repertoires from roughly 630 donors and added high-resolution HLA genotyping to study TCR occurrence patterns. In the later analysis, no new phenotypic data were used to find candidate immune exposures; instead, reliance was placed on TCR beta sequences and their occurrence across donors. In an earlier analysis of about 590 of the donors, high-throughput TCR beta sequencing was used to judge whether each TCR beta V gene segment behaved as functional or pseudogenic. Alongside the repertoire data, information on donor age, sex, ethnicity and CMV serostatus was compiled. A later genetic analysis used genome-wide SNP genotypes for about 60% of the roughly 700 donors, treating that subset as a discovery cohort. All discovery cohort repertoires had been generated using a single sequencing platform. Both class I and class II loci were covered by HLA typing, at four-digit resolution. The number of donors typed differed by locus, with about 629-630 for A, B, C, DRB1 and DQB1, roughly 550 for DQA1, 600 to 610 for DPA1, and some 470 for DPB1. Four to six DR-DQ haplotypes were handled as single units for association and clustering, since linkage in the cohort was strong. Among about 400 genotyped donors of the cohort, an average of approximately 240,000 unique TCR beta nucleotide sequences was sequenced per donor, of which about 18% were non-productive. The paper as a whole reports these results and caveats: Immune exposure information for the cohort was limited to CMV serostatus. Some IMGT-functional V segments, including TRBV6-2 and TRBV6-3, could not be distinguished by the 87-base-pair reads and were therefore excluded. In a later analysis, HLA-associated TCR beta chains were found to be more clonally expanded and to have lower generation probabilities than equally common non-associated chains. Three of the identified cytomegalovirus-associated TCR beta chains were confirmed in vitro to be specific for cytomegalovirus antigens. The classifier was reported to diagnose cytomegalovirus status with high specificity and sensitivity in both the original and validation cohorts. In an earlier analysis of a few hundred of the donors, most TCR beta V segments were observed in productive rearrangements about 87% or about 30% of the time, broadly matching IMGT annotations. Because counts were too low, seventeen rarely observed V segments, including chromosome 9 orphons, were excluded from the earlier analysis of fewer than 650 of the donors. Sequencing depth was assumed to be roughly uniform across donors in the presence/absence analyses, though that assumption may not hold. In the study, 164 TCR beta chains were listed as associated with cytomegalovirus. Most CMV-associated TCR beta chains appeared to be HLA-restricted in a later analysis, and the HLA associations seemed to be driven largely by CMV exposure. In a later analysis, TCR association rates were found to vary across HLA loci, with the most associated TCRs seen for DRB1 alleles and the fewest for HLA-C alleles. Correlated functional status among segregating V segments might reflect linkage disequilibrium, but an unknown experimental factor could not be ruled out. Specific HLA alleles were associated with 16,951 TCR beta sequences at a false discovery rate of 0.05 in a later analysis. It was suggested by the authors that the approach could potentially be generalized to other disease states and immunological phenotypes. In this cohort, only TCR beta chains were sequenced, and detectable features were limited by the absence of alpha or paired-chain data. An association between a missense DCLRE1C variant and V-gene and J-gene trimming of TCR beta chains was found in a later genetic analysis and replicated in an independent cohort. A later genetic analysis reported fewer N-insertions in productive TCRs among donors in an Asian-associated ancestry cluster than the roughly 650-donor mean. Across donors, most TCR sequences were observed very rarely, whereas some public TCRs were present in many individuals. HLA typing was unavailable for some donors at each locus, so association tests used only the typed subset. The sequencing pipeline was judged likely to have produced a cluster of highly shared sequence variants as a technical artifact. A further reported finding was that TCR beta sequences accurately predicted the HLA-A and HLA-B alleles for most subjects in the first cohort. In a later analysis, several top co-occurrence clusters were reported to appear linked to parvovirus B19, influenza, CMV and Epstein-Barr virus. Strong co-occurrence of HLA alleles, especially DR and DQ, made assigning TCR associations to individual alleles difficult.

Note on this clone: There is no known antigen for this receptor. No per-base quality is available; no much larger clone lies one base away.

The cohort was made up of roughly 670 healthy bone marrow donors. At the time of sampling, every cohort member was nominally healthy, though immune exposures that went unrecorded were likely present. The donor tested CMV seronegative and was one of the 352 seronegative cohort members. A peripheral blood sample was collected from each donor, and TCR beta sequencing was performed on peripheral blood mononuclear cells. The Qiagen DNeasy Blood Extraction Kit was used to extract genomic DNA from the blood cell samples. Library creation used the immunoSEQ multiplex PCR assay. A mixture of 60 forward primers for TCR Vbeta segments and 13 reverse primers for TCR Jbeta segments was used in the multiplex PCR. Amplification of the CDR3 region of rearranged TCR beta genes was performed with a multiplex PCR assay on genomic DNA. Amplified TCR beta libraries were sequenced as 87-base-pair reads on the Illumina HiSeq System. Per the source publication's procedure: In a later analysis, approximately 74 million unique TCR beta chains were counted across the approximately 670 repertoires, and roughly 11 million of these chains were shared by at least two donors. Raw reads were error-corrected and collapsed into unique sequences by a nearest-neighbor algorithm in which closely related sequences were merged to remove PCR and sequencing errors. Alignment of CDR3 sequences to IMGT reference sequences was used to assign V, D and J gene segments. For a sequence to be retained, a match of at least six nucleotides to both a V gene segment and a J gene segment was required. Rearrangements were classified as productive when the CDR3 lacked stop codons and remained in frame with V and J, and all other rearrangements were classified as non-productive. Following IMGT convention, CDR3 was defined as the stretch from the second conserved V-encoded cysteine up to the conserved J-encoded phenylalanine. The earlier analysis of about 590 of the donors excluded sequences that lacked an unambiguous match to a single V gene segment. An earlier analysis of some 500 of the donors classified V segments as functional when productive rearrangements were above 56.7% and as segregating when the standard deviation between donors was above 5%. To diagnose cytomegalovirus status from the catalog of TCR beta chain sequences, a statistical classification framework was built. A later analysis assigned V and J genes by comparing TCR nucleotide sequences with IMGT/GENE-DB human TR gene sequences. A later analysis assigned CDR3 sequences and most-parsimonious VDJ recombination scenarios with the TCRdist pipeline. In a later analysis, each TCR beta chain was defined by its CDR3 amino acid sequence together with its V-gene family, and reads without a unique V-gene family were excluded. To address suspected cross-contamination and a sequencing artifact, a later analysis removed several hundred highly shared, low-generation-probability nucleotide sequences. In a later analysis, a clonal expansion index was calculated for each public chain from normalized within-repertoire ranks of inferred template counts. In a later analysis, generation probabilities were computed with a VDJ recombination model fitted to out-of-frame rearrangements, and the resulting probabilities were checked against IGoR. Hypergeometric tests were used in a later analysis to score TCR-TCR, TCR-HLA and TCR-CMV co-occurrence, with a repertoire-size bias correction applied to the TCR pairs. A later analysis estimated false discovery rates by permuting HLA or CMV assignments 20 times. In a later analysis, co-occurring TCRs were grouped with DBSCAN, and TCRdist sequence similarity was added when clustering was performed within HLA-allele-positive subsets. Repertoires with fewer than 30,000 or more than 120,000 public chains, plus five repertoires with anomalous nucleotide sharing, were excluded from co-occurrence clustering. TCRdb carries this immuneACCESS record with in-frame sequences only. Its versions omit some clonotypes, under half of them owing to an unresolved V gene in the studies checked, with the rest unexplained. V and J calls and clone size come straight from that table; D and trimming were deduced from the DNA. The sample yields 180,000 or so clones; roughly 80% were counted once. Less than 2% of the sample is held by the ten biggest clonotypes.

Reading the germline V gene gives CDR1 SQVTM and CDR2 ANQGSEA. From cysteine to phenylalanine, the CDR3 is 12 amino acids long. Only the CDR3 DNA stays, 36 bases, in frame from base 1. After removal of 4 bases from V and 6 bases from J, the junction retains 2 bases not matched to a gene. Sequencing input: PBMCs. Recombination joined TRBV29-1 with TRBJ2-1; a stretch of 8 junction bases matches TRBD1. This clonotype originated in a man in his forties or fifties in good health and CMV-seronegative. Read as DNA, the sequence is TGCAGCGTTGGGACAGGGCGCAATGAGCAGTTCTTC. Its amino acids are CSVGTGRNEQFF.